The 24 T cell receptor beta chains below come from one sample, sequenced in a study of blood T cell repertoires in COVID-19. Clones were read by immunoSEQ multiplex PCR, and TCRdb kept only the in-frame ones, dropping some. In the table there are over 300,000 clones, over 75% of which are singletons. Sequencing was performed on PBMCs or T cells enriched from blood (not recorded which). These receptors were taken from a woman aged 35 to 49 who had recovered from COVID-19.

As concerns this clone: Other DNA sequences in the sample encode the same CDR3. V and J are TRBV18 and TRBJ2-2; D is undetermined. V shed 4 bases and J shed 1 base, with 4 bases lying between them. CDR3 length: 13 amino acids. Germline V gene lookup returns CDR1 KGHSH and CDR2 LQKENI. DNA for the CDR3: TGTGCCAGCTCACGACAGAACACCGGGGAGCTGTTTTTT. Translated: CASSRQNTGELFF. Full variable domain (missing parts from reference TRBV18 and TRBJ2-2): NAGVMQNPRHLVRRRGQEARLRCSPMKGHSHVYWYRQLPEEGLKFMVYLQKENIIDESGMPKERFSAEFPKEGPSILRIQQVVRGDSAAYFCASSRQNTGELFFGEGSRLTVL.

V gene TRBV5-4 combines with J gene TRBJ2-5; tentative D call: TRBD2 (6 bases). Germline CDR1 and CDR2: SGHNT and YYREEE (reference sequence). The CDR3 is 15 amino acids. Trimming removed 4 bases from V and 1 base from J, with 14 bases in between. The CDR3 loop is CASSPFAGTQETQYF. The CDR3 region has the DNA TGTGCCAGCAGCCCCTTCGCGGGGACCCAAGAGACCCAGTACTTC.

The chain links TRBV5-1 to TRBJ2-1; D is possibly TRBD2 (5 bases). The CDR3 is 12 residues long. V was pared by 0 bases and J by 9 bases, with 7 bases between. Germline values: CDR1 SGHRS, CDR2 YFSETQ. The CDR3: CASSLEGGEQFF. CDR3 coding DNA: TGCGCCAGCAGCTTGGAAGGAGGTGAGCAGTTCTTC. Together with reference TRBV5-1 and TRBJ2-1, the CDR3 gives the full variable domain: KAGVTQTPRYLIKTRGQQVTLSCSPISGHRSVSWYQQTPGQGLQFLFEYFSETQRNKGNFPGRFSGRQFSNSRSEMNVSTLELGDSALYLCASSLEGGEQFFGPGTRLTVL.

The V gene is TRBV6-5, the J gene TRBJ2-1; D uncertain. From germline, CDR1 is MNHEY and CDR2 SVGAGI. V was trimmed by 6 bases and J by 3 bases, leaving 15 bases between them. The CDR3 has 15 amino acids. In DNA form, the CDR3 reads TGTGCCAGCAGCCGCCTCACCCGCAGCTACAATGAGCAGTTCTTC. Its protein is CASSRLTRSYNEQFF.

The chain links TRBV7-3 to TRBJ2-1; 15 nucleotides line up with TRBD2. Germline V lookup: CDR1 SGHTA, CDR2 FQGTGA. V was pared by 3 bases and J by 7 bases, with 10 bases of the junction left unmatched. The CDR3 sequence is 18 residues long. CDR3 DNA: TGTGCCAGCAGCTTGTCGGGACTAGCGGGAGGAAGAAGGAATGAGCAGTTCTTC. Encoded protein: CASSLSGLAGGRRNEQFF.

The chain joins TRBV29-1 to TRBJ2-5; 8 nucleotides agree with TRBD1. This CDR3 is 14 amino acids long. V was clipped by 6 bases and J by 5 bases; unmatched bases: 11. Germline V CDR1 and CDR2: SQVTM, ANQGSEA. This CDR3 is CSVGSGGARETQYF. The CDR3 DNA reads TGCAGCGTCGGATCAGGGGGCGCAAGGGAGACCCAGTACTTC.

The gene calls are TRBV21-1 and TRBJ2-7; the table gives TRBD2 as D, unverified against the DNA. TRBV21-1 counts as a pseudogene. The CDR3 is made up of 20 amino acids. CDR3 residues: CASSRRPPTASGLPGYEQYF. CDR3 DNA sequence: TGTGCCAGCAGCAGAAGACCCCCAACGGCTAGCGGGCTTCCCGGCTACGAGCAGTACTTC.

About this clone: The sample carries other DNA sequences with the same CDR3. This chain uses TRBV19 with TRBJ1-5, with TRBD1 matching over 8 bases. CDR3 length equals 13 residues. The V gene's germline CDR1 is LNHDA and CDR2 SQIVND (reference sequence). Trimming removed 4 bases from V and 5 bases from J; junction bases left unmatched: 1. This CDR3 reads CASSTQGDQPQHF. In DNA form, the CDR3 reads TGTGCCAGTAGTACACAGGGGGATCAGCCCCAGCATTTT.

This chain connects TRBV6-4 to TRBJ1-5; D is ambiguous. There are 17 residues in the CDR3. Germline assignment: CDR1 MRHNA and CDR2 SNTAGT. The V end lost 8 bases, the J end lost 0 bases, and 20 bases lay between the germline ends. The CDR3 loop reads CASYVPHGMYSNQPQHF. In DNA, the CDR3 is TGTGCCAGCTACGTTCCTCACGGGATGTATAGCAATCAGCCCCAGCATTTT.

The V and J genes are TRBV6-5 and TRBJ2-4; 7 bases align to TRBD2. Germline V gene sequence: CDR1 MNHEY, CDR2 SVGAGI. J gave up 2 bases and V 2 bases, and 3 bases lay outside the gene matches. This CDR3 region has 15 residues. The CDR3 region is CASSYTGGTKNIQYF. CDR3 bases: TGTGCCAGCAGTTACACGGGGGGAACCAAAAACATTCAGTACTTC.

CDR3 DNA: TGTGCCAGCAGAACGGTGAACACTGAAGCTTTCTTT. Encoded protein: CASRTVNTEAFF. The chain has TRBV6-5 and TRBJ1-1; D remains ambiguous. The CDR3 has 12 residues. Deletions cut 6 bases from V and 0 bases from J, with 5 bases between. The germline V gene has CDR1 MNHEY and CDR2 SVGAGI.

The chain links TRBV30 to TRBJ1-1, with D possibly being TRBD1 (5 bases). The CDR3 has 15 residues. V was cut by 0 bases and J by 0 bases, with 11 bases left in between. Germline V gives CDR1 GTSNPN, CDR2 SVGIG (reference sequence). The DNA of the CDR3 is TGTGCCTGGAGTGTACTGGGGCCTATGAACACTGAAGCTTTCTTT. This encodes CAWSVLGPMNTEAFF.

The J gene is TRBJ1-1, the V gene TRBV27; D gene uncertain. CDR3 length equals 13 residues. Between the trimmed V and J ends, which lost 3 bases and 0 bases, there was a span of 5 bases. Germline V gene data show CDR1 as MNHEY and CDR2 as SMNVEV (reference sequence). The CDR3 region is CASSFSLNTEAFF. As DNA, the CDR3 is TGTGCCAGCAGTTTCTCCCTGAACACTGAAGCTTTCTTT.

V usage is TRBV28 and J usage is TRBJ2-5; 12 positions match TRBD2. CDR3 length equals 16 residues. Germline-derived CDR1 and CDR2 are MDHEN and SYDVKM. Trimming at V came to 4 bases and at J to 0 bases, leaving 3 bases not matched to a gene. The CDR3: CASSSLAGGYQETQYF. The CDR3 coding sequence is TGTGCCAGCAGTTCGCTAGCGGGGGGGTACCAAGAGACCCAGTACTTC.

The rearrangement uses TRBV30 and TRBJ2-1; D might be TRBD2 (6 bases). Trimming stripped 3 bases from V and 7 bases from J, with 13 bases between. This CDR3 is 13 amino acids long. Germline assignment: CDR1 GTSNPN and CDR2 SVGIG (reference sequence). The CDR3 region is CAWRLAGRNEQFF. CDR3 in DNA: TGTGCCTGGAGACTAGCCGGACGAAATGAGCAGTTCTTC.

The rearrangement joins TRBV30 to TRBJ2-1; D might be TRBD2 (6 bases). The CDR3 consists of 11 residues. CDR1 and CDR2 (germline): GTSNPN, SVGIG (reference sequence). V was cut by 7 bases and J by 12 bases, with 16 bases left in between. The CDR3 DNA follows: TGTGCCTCGTCGCGGGACTTTTCGCAGTTCTTC. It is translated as CASSRDFSQFF.

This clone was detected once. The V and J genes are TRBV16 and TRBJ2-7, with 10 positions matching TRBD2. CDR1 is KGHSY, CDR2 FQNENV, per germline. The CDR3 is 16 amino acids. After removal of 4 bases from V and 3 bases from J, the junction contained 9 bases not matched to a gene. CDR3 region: CASSPRRAGGNYEQYF. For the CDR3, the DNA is TGTGCCAGCAGCCCTCGCCGAGCGGGAGGGAACTACGAGCAGTACTTC.

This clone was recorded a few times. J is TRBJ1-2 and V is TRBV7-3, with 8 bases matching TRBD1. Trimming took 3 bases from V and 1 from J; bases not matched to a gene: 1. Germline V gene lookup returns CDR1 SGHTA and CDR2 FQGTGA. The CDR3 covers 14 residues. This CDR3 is CASSLDRDNYGYTF. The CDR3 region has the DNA TGTGCCAGCAGCTTGGACAGGGATAACTATGGCTACACCTTC.

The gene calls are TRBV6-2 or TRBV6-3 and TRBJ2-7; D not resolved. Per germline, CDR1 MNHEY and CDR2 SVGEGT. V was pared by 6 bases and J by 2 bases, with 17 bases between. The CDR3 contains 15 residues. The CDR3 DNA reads TGTGCCAGCAGCAGATCTAGTCCCCTACCCTACGAGCAGTACTTC. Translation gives CASSRSSPLPYEQYF.

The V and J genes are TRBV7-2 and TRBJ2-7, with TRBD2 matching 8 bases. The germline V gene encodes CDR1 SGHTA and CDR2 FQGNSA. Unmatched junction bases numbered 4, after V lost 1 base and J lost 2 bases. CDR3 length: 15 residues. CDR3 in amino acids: CASSLEREPPYEQYF. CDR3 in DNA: TGTGCCAGCAGCTTAGAGCGGGAGCCTCCCTACGAGCAGTACTTC. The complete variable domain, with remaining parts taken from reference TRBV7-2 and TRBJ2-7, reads GAGVSQSPSNKVTEKGKDVELRCDPISGHTALYWYRQSLGQGLEFLIYFQGNSAPDKSGLPSDRFSAERTGGSVSTLTIQRTQQEDSAVYLCASSLEREPPYEQYFGPGTRLTVT.

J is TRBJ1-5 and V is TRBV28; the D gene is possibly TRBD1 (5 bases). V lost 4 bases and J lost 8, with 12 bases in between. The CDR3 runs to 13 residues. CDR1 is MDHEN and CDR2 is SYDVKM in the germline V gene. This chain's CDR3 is CASSSPTAEPQHF. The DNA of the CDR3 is TGTGCCAGCAGTTCCCCGACAGCTGAGCCCCAGCATTTT.

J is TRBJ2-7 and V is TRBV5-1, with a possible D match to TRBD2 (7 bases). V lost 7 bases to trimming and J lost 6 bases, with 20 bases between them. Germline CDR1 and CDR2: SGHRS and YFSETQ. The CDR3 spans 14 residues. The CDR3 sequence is CASSSPSGGGEQYF. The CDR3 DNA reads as TGCGCCAGCTCCTCCCCTAGCGGAGGGGGCGAGCAGTACTTC. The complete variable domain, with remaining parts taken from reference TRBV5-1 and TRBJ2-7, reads KAGVTQTPRYLIKTRGQQVTLSCSPISGHRSVSWYQQTPGQGLQFLFEYFSETQRNKGNFPGRFSGRQFSNSRSEMNVSTLELGDSALYLCASSSPSGGGEQYFGPGTRLTVT.

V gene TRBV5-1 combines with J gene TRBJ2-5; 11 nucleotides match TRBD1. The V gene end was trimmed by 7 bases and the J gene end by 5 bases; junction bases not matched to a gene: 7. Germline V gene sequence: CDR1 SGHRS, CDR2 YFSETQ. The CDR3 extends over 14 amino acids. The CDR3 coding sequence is TGCGCCAGCGGCGGGACAGGGGGTTTTGAGACCCAGTACTTC. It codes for CASGGTGGFETQYF.

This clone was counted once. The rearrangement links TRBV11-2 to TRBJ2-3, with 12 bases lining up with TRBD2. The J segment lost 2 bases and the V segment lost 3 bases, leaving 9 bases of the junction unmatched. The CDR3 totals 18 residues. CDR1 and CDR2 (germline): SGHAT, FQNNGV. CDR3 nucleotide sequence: TGTGCCAGCAGCTTGAACCTACTAGCGGGGGGCTCCACAGATACGCAGTATTTT. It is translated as CASSLNLLAGGSTDTQYF.